Listed below are T cell receptor beta chains from one sample, sequenced in a study of tumor-infiltrating lymphocytes in localized non-small cell lung cancer. Libraries were prepared by immunoSEQ multiplex PCR; TCRdb keeps only in-frame clonotypes and omits some of them. Of several thousand clones listed, 66% are singletons. The sequenced material came from uninvolved lung tissue not adjacent to the tumor. The receptors shown here come from a human donor with non-small cell lung cancer. Both conserved end residues are part of each CDR3. The D gene is left open where the match is weak. Size tells how often a clone was seen (once, few, many) or the class of an expanded clone, and some rows leave it out.

>TRBV7-8|medium-sized|-|TRBJ2-5
TGTGCCAGCAGCTTAGGGGGGAATCAAGAGACCCAGTACTTC
CASSLGGNQETQYF
>TRBV27|-|TRBD2|TRBJ2-7
TGTGCCAGCAGTTTGGGAGGGCAAACCTACGAGCAGTACTTC
CASSLGGQTYEQYF
>TRBV7-9|-|-|TRBJ2-2
TGTGCCAGCAGCTTATCAAGGGGTGGCGGAGGTGGCGGGGAGCTGTTTTTT
CASSLSRGGGGGGELFF
>TRBV7-2|-|-|TRBJ2-7
TGTGCCAGCAGCTTGGATGTTGACAACTACGAGCAGTACTTC
CASSLDVDNYEQYF
>TRBV30|-|TRBD2|TRBJ2-4
TGTGCCTGGTCGGATGGACTAGCGGGAGGGCAGTACTTC
CAWSDGLAGGQYF
>TRBV5-1|-|TRBD1|TRBJ2-2
TGCGCCAGCAGCCCCGACAGGGTAGGAACCGGGGAGCTGTTTTTT
CASSPDRVGTGELFF
>TRBV10-3|medium-sized|-|TRBJ1-1
TGTGCCACGAGACAGGCCATGCCCTACACTGAAGCTTTCTTT
CATRQAMPYTEAFF
>TRBV18|-|-|TRBJ2-1
TGTGCCAGCTCACCATTACCCTCGGGTAACAATGAGCAGTTCTTC
CASSPLPSGNNEQFF
>TRBV7-9|-|TRBD2|TRBJ2-5
TGTGCCAGCAGCTTAGCCGCAGCGGGAGTATACGAGACCCAGTACTTC
CASSLAAAGVYETQYF
>TRBV11-3|-|-|TRBJ2-1
TGTGCCAGCAGCTTAGATTTAACAGGGAATGAGCAGTTCTTC
CASSLDLTGNEQFF
>TRBV21-1|-|-|TRBJ1-2
TGTGCCAGCAGCCCCCGTGGGCCCCAGGGGGCGTTTGGCTACACCTTC
CASSPRGPQGAFGYTF
>TRBV6-5|-|-|TRBJ2-7
TGTGCCAGCAGTTACTCCGGGACATCTACCTACGAGCAGTACTTC
CASSYSGTSTYEQYF
>TRBV7-2|-|-|TRBJ1-2
TGTGCCAGCAGCTTAATTCCCGGTTTGGGGGATGGCTACACCTTC
CASSLIPGLGDGYTF
>TRBV28|-|-|TRBJ2-7
TGTGCCAGCAGTTTAGGACTCGGTGGGTACGAGCAGTACTTC
CASSLGLGGYEQYF
>TRBV11-2|-|-|TRBJ2-7
TGTGCCAGCAGCTTTTCGGACGGACGCTCCTACGAGCAGTACTTC
CASSFSDGRSYEQYF
>TRBV7-2|-|-|TRBJ2-1
TGTGCCAGCAGCCCGGAGGCGGAGAATGAGCAGTTCTTC
CASSPEAENEQFF
>TRBV29-1|-|TRBD1|TRBJ2-7
TGCAGCGTGGGGACAGGGACCTACGAGCAGTACTTC
CSVGTGTYEQYF
>TRBV30|-|TRBD2|TRBJ2-5
TGTGCCTGGAGGGGACTAGCGGGAGTTGGGAGAGAGACCCAGTACTTC
CAWRGLAGVGRETQYF
>TRBV7-2|-|-|TRBJ2-1
TGTGCCAGCAGGTATCCCGGTAGCCCCTACAATGAGCAGTTCTTC
CASRYPGSPYNEQFF
>TRBV2|-|-|TRBJ2-7
TGTGCCAGCAGTGGCGGTCCCACACCCTACGAGCAGTACTTC
CASSGGPTPYEQYF
>TRBV29-1|-|TRBD1|TRBJ1-2
TGCAGCGTTGAAAGGGACAGCCTACCTGGTAGCTATGGCTACACCTTC
CSVERDSLPGSYGYTF
>TRBV5-4|-|TRBD1|TRBJ2-1
TGTGCCAGCAGCTTTCCGACCTGGACAGGGGGCATTAACAATGAGCAGTTCTTC
CASSFPTWTGGINNEQFF
>TRBV4-1|-|-|TRBJ1-1
TGCGCCAGCAGCCAAGAGCTAGCAGGGTGGACCACTGAAGCTTTCTTT
CASSQELAGWTTEAFF
>TRBV2|-|-|TRBJ2-1
TGTGCCAGCACCACAGTTAGCTACAATGAGCAGTTCTTC
CASTTVSYNEQFF
>TRBV11-2|-|TRBD2|TRBJ2-1
TGTGCCAGCAGCAGAGGGACTAGCGGGAGCTCCTACAATGAGCAGTTCTTC
CASSRGTSGSSYNEQFF
>TRBV30|few|-|TRBJ2-7
TGTGCCTGGAGTTCAGACAGGATCAAGTACTTC
CAWSSDRIKYF